This entry is about one T cell receptor (beta chain). This may be a read error: a much more frequent sequence differs by one nucleotide. The source of the sample is a study of T cells in Graves' hyperthyroidism and ophthalmopathy. The CDR3 regions of TCR beta were amplified from RNA transcripts. The TCR CDR3 first-round RT-PCR relied on the HTBI primer set. In TCRdb, the multiplex PCR reads were re-called with MiXCR into one record per CDR3 protein. The table lists around 600,000 distinct CDR3 sequences, approximately 14% of them singletons. Sequencing was done on a sample of blood. The receptor was isolated from a woman aged 45-65 years with Graves' ophthalmopathy.

CDR3 region: CSATKRVSYNEQFF. The CDR3 DNA reads TGCAGTGCTACGAAGCGGGTCTCCTACAATGAGCAGTTCTTC. This sequence joins TRBV20-1 and TRBJ2-1, with D perhaps matching TRBD2 (6 bases). Germline values: CDR1 DFQATT, CDR2 SNEGSKA (reference sequence). The germline V and J ends were trimmed by 4 bases and 0 bases, with 10 bases remaining between them. CDR3 length: 14 residues.